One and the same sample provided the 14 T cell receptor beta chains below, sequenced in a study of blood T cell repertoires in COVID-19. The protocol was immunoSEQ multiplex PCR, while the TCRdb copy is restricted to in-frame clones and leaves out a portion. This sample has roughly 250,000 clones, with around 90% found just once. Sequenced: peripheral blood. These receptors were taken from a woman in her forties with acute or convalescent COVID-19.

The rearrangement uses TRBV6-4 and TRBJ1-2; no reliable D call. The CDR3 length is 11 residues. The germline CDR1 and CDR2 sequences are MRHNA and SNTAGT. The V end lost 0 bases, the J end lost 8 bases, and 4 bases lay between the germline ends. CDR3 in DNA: TGTGCCAGCAGTGACTCGCAGGGCTACACCTTC. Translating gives CASSDSQGYTF.

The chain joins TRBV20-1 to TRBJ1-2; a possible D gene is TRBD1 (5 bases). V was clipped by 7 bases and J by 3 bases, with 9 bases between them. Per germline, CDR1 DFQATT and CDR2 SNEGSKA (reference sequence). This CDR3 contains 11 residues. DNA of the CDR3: TGCAGTGATTCCAGGGACTATGGCTACACCTTC. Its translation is CSDSRDYGYTF.

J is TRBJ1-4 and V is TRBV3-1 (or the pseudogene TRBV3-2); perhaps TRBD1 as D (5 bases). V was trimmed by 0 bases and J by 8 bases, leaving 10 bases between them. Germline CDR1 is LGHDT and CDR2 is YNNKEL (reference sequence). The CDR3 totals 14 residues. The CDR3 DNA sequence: TGTGCCAGCAGCCAAGAGCCAGGGAAGGAAAAACTGTTTTTT. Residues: CASSQEPGKEKLFF.

DNA of the CDR3: TGTGCCAGCAGCTCGACTAGGACAGGGGGAGATGGCTACACCTTC. Amino acid sequence: CASSSTRTGGDGYTF. V gene TRBV5-8 combines with J gene TRBJ1-2; the match to TRBD1 covers 10 bases. CDR3 size: 15 residues. The ends lost 3 bases at V and 6 bases at J; junction bases unmatched: 8. Germline CDR1 SGHTS, CDR2 YDEGEE.

The CDR3, as DNA: TGTGCCTGGAGCCCGGGTAGCACAGATACGCAGTATTTT. Its translation is CAWSPGSTDTQYF. The rearrangement links TRBV30 to TRBJ2-3; D remains unclear. V was clipped by 3 bases and J by 0 bases, with 7 bases between them. Germline assignment: CDR1 GTSNPN and CDR2 SVGIG (reference sequence). There are 13 residues in the CDR3.

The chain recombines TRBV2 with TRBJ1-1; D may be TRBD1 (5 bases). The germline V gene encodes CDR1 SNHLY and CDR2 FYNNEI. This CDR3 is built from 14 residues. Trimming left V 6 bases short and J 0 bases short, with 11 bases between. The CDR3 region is CASSPRQLNTEAFF. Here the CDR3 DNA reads TGTGCCAGCAGCCCAAGACAGTTGAACACTGAAGCTTTCTTT. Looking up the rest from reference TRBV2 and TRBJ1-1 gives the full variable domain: EPEVTQTPSHQVTQMGQEVILRCVPISNHLYFYWYRQILGQKVEFLVSFYNNEISEKSEIFDDQFSVERPDGSNFTLKIRSTKLEDSAMYFCASSPRQLNTEAFFGQGTRLTVV.

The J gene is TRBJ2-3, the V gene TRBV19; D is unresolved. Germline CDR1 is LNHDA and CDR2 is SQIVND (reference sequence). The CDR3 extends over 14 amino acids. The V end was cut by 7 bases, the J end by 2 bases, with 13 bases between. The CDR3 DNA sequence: TGTGCCAGTATCCCCCCTGGCTCCACAGATACGCAGTATTTT. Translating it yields CASIPPGSTDTQYF.

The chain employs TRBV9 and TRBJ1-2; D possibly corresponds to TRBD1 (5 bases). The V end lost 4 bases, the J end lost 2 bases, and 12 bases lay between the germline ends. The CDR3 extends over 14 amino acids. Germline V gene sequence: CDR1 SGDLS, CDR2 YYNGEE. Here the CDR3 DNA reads TGTGCCAGCAGCTCATCCGGGGGGAACTATGGCTACACCTTC. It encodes CASSSSGGNYGYTF. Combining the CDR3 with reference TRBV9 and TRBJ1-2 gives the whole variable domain DSGVTQTPKHLITATGQRVTLRCSPRSGDLSVYWYQQSLDQGLQFLIQYYNGEERAKGNILERFSAQQFPDLHSELNLSSLELGDSALYFCASSSSGGNYGYTFGSGTRLTVV.

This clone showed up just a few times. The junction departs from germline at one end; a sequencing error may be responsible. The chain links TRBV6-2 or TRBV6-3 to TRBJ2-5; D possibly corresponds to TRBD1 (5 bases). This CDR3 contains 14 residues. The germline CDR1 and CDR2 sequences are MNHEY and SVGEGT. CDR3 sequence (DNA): TGTGCCAGCAGTTACGGCAGGGATCAAGAGGCCCAGTACTTC. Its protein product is CASSYGRDQEAQYF.

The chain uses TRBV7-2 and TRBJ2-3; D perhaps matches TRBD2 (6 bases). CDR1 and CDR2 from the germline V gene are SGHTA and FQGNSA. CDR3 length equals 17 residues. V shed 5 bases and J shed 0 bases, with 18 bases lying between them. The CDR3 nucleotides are TGTGCCAGCAGCCCCGCGGGACGAGGCCCTAGCACAGATACGCAGTATTTT. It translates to CASSPAGRGPSTDTQYF.

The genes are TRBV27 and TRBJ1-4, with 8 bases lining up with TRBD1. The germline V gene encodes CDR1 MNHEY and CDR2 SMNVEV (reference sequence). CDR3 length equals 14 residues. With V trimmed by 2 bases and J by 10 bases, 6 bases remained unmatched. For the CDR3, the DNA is TGTGCCAGCAGTTTAGGACAGGGAGTGGGAAAACTGTTTTTT. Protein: CASSLGQGVGKLFF.

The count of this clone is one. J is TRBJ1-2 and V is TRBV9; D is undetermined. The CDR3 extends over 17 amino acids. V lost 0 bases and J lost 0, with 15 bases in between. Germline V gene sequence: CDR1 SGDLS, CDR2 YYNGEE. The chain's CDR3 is CASSVVSRDQANYGYTF. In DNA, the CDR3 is TGTGCCAGCAGCGTAGTGAGCCGGGATCAAGCTAACTATGGCTACACCTTC.

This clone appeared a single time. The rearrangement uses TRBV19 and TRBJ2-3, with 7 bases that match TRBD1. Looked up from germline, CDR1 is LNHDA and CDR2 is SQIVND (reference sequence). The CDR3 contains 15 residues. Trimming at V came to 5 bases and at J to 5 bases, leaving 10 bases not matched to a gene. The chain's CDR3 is CASSPRGAGGDTQYF. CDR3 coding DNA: TGTGCCAGTAGTCCGAGAGGGGCAGGGGGAGATACGCAGTATTTT.

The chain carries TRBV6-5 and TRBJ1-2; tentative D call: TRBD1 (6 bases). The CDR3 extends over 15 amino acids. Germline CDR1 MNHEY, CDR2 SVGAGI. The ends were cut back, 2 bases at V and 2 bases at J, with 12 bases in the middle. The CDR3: CASSYGTSLNYGYTF. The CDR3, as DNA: TGTGCCAGCAGTTACGGGACATCCTTGAACTATGGCTACACCTTC.